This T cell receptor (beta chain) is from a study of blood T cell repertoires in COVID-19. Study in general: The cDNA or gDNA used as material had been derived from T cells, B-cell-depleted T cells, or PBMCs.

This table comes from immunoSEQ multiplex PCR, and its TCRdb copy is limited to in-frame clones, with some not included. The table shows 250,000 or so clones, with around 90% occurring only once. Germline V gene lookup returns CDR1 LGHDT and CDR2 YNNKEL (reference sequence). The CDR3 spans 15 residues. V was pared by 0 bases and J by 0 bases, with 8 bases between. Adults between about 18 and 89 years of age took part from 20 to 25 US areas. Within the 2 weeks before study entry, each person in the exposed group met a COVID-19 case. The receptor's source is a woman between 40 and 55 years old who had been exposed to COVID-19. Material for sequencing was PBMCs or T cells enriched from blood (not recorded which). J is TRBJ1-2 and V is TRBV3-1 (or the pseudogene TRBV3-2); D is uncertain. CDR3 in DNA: TGTGCCAGCAGCCAAGACTTCGTAGCTAACTATGGCTACACCTTC. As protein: CASSQDFVANYGYTF.